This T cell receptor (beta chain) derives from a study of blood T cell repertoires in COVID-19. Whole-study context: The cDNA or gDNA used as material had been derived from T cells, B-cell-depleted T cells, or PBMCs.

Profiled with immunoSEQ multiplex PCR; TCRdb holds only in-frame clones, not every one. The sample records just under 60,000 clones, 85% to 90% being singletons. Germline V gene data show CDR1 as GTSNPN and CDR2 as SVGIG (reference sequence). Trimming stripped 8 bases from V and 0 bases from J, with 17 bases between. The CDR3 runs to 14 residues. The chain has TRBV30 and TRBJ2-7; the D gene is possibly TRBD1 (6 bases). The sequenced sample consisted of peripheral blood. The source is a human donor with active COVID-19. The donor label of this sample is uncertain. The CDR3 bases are TGTGCCCGAACAAAGACAGGAAGCTCCTACGAGCAGTACTTC. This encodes CARTKTGSSYEQYF.